The 11 T cell receptor beta chains listed next were all sequenced from one sample in a study of immune characterization of retroperitoneal liposarcoma (dated by TCRdb to the late 2010s). The library was prepared using PCR. These reads were obtained on a NextSeq 500. Through fastp at Q25 and MiXCR, TCRdb rebuilt clones from the public reads, retaining in-frame beta chains. Entries are consolidated by CDR3 protein sequence, retaining the most common genes and DNA. This sample comprises 9,500 to 13,000 distinct CDR3 sequences, over 25% of them detected only once. The top ten clones comprise 9.3% of the sample. Sequenced material: tumor tissue. The receptors derive from a female donor with retroperitoneal liposarcoma.

The chain couples TRBV24-1 to TRBJ2-3, with D possibly matching TRBD2 (6 bases). V lost 4 bases and J 2 bases, leaving 12 bases between the germline ends. The CDR3 spans 15 residues. The germline V gene encodes CDR1 KGHDR and CDR2 SFDVKD. This chain's CDR3 is CATSDLSSDTDTQYF. Here the CDR3 DNA reads TGTGCCACCAGTGACTTATCTAGCGACACAGATACGCAGTATTTT.

This clonotype was seen only a few times. The genes are TRBV6-1 and TRBJ2-1, with D possibly TRBD2 on 6 matching bases. CDR1 and CDR2 from the germline V gene are MNHNS and SASEGT. The CDR3 is 15 residues long. V shed 5 bases and J shed 10 bases, with 21 bases lying between them. CDR3 loop: CASSTRDRRAYEQFF. The CDR3 nucleotides are TGTGCCAGCAGTACTAGAGACCGGAGGGCCTACGAGCAGTTCTTC.

The table lists this clonotype with a few counts. The chain joins TRBV7-2 to TRBJ2-5, with D perhaps assigned TRBD1 or TRBD2 (5 bases each). With 5 bases removed from V and 5 bases from J, the gap between germline ends came to 9 bases. CDR1 is SGHTA and CDR2 is FQGNSA in the germline V gene. The CDR3 loop spans 12 amino acids. This CDR3 reads CASSPGAETQYF. The CDR3 bases are TGTGCCAGCAGCCCCGGGGCCGAGACCCAGTACTTC.

The rearrangement uses TRBV25-1 and TRBJ2-7, with TRBD1 matching 7 bases. Unmatched junction bases numbered 20, after V lost 2 bases and J lost 7 bases. CDR1 and CDR2 (germline): MGHDK, SYGVNS. The CDR3 contains 18 residues. The CDR3 DNA is TGTGCCAGCAGTGAAGGTCGGGACAGCCACCGCTCCTACAATGAGCAGTACTTC. Translated: CASSEGRDSHRSYNEQYF.

There are many counts of this clonotype. This rearrangement joins TRBV7-2 to TRBJ2-1; 13 positions match TRBD2. Germline CDR1 and CDR2: SGHTA and FQGNSA. V dropped 7 bases and J dropped 13; count of bases not matched to a gene: 22. The CDR3 spans 18 residues. The CDR3, as DNA: TGTGCCAGCATGCTCGGGACTAGCGGGATCGCGGGGGGGGAGACCCAGTTCTTC. Translated: CASMLGTSGIAGGETQFF. The whole variable domain, filled in from reference TRBV7-2 and TRBJ2-1, reads GAGVSQSPSNKVTEKGKDVELRCDPISGHTALYWYRQSLGQGLEFLIYFQGNSAPDKSGLPSDRFSAERTGGSVSTLTIQRTQQEDSAVYLCASMLGTSGIAGGETQFFGPGTRLTVL.

This clonotype is medium-sized (0.01 to 0.1%). The chain links TRBV6-1 to TRBJ2-1, with D possibly matching TRBD1 (6 bases). Trimming took off 2 bases at V and 10 bases at J, with 9 bases between the two ends. This CDR3 has 12 amino acids. Germline loops: CDR1 MNHNS, CDR2 SASEGT. In DNA, the CDR3 is TGTGCCAGCAGTGAAAGGGGGACAGAGCAGTTCTTC. Encoded protein: CASSERGTEQFF.

The table lists this clonotype with many counts. This sequence joins TRBV6-1 and TRBJ2-1; D unresolved. The J call may not be correct, given that the DNA end is closer to TRBJ2-7. CDR3 length: 13 residues. The germline CDR1 and CDR2 sequences are MNHNS and SASEGT. The CDR3 protein is CASSENSGYEQYF. The CDR3 DNA sequence: TGTGCCAGCAGTGAAAACTCTGGCTACGAGCAGTACTTC.

This clonotype has at least ten counts. The chain carries TRBV7-8 and TRBJ1-1; TRBD1 agrees at 7 bases. V lost 1 base and J lost 2; bases outside the gene matches: 4. This CDR3 comprises 15 residues. The germline CDR1 and CDR2 sequences are SGHVS and FQNEAQ. CDR3: CASSLGGTANTEAFF. The CDR3 DNA sequence: TGTGCCAGCAGCTTAGGGGGGACAGCAAACACTGAAGCTTTCTTT.

This chain links TRBV7-2 with TRBJ2-1; TRBD1 aligns across 8 bases. The CDR3 is 14 residues long. CDR1 and CDR2 from the germline V gene are SGHTA and FQGNSA. J was trimmed by 10 bases and V by 10 bases; bases with no gene match: 15. The CDR3 reads CATNANQGAYEQFF. The CDR3 DNA is TGTGCCACCAACGCCAATCAGGGGGCTTACGAGCAGTTCTTC.

This clonotype has only a few counts. The chain carries TRBV6-1 and TRBJ2-1; the match to TRBD2 covers 13 bases. The length of the CDR3 is 16 residues. Losses at the gene ends were 7 bases for V and 10 bases for J; bases not matched to a gene: 13. Germline CDR1 is MNHNS and CDR2 is SASEGT. The CDR3 is CASIPRGLAGVHEQFF. CDR3 in DNA: TGTGCCAGCATCCCGAGAGGACTAGCGGGAGTCCACGAGCAGTTCTTC.

This clonotype came up a few times. The rearrangement uses TRBV11-2 and TRBJ1-1; the D is unclear. The CDR3 has 13 residues. V gave up 4 bases and J gave up 1 base, with 7 bases separating them. The germline CDR1 and CDR2 sequences are SGHAT and FQNNGV. CDR3 DNA: TGTGCCAGCAGCTACAGTGAGAACACTGAAGCTTTCTTT. It yields the protein CASSYSENTEAFF. The full variable domain, in which reference TRBV11-2 and TRBJ1-1 provide the parts outside the CDR3, is EAGVAQSPRYKIIEKRQSVAFWCNPISGHATLYWYQQILGQGPKLLIQFQNNGVVDDSQLPKDRFSAERLKGVDSTLKIQPAKLEDSAVYLCASSYSENTEAFFGQGTRLTVV.